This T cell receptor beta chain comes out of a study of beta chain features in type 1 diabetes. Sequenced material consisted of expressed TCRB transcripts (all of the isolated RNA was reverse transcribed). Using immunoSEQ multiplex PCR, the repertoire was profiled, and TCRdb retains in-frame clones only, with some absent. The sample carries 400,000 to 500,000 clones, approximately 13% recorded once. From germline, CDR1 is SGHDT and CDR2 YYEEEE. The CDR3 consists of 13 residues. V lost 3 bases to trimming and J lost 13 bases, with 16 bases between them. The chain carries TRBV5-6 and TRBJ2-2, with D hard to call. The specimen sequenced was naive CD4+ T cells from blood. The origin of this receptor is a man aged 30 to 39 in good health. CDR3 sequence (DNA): TGTGCCAGCAGCTCATTCGACCATGCAGGGCTGTTTTTT. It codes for CASSSFDHAGLFF.